Listed here are 32 T cell receptor beta chains from one sample, sequenced in a study of shared clonotypes between healthy human individuals. Assay used: immunoSEQ multiplex PCR; TCRdb lists only in-frame clones, some missing. The sample records fewer than 650,000 clones, 70% to 80% being singletons. Specimen: PBMCs. The origin of the receptors is a woman in her thirties or forties in good health. Some clones in this sample may be carry-over from other donors' samples.

The chain combines TRBV28 with TRBJ1-2, with a weak D call TRBD1 (6 bases). Germline loops: CDR1 MDHEN, CDR2 SYDVKM. Trimming pared 7 bases from V and 12 bases from J, leaving 24 bases between. This CDR3 is built from 14 residues. In DNA form, the CDR3 reads TGTGCCAGCACCACCAACGGGGGGGCGCAAGGCAACACCTTC. This encodes CASTTNGGAQGNTF.

The J gene is TRBJ2-3, the V gene TRBV19; D may be TRBD2 (6 bases). Germline V gives CDR1 LNHDA, CDR2 SQIVND (reference sequence). Trimming stripped 0 bases from V and 14 bases from J, with 18 bases between. This CDR3 has 14 amino acids. The CDR3 loop is CASSIDVREGPLYF. The CDR3 region has the DNA TGTGCCAGTAGTATAGATGTGCGGGAAGGCCCTCTGTATTTT.

This sequence joins TRBV11-2 and TRBJ2-7; TRBD2 matches 11 bases. The CDR3 extends over 15 amino acids. Germline V lookup: CDR1 SGHAT, CDR2 FQNNGV. Germline trimming cut 5 bases from V and 12 bases from J; bases unmatched to any gene: 15. In DNA form, the CDR3 reads TGTGCCAGCAGCAAGCCTTTTGATAGCGGGAGGGCCTGGTACTTC. Translated: CASSKPFDSGRAWYF.

This sequence joins TRBV6-1 and TRBJ2-2, with 8 bases matching TRBD2. This CDR3 comprises 14 residues. V lost 4 bases to trimming and J lost 5 bases; unmatched junction nucleotides: 3. Germline V gives CDR1 MNHNS, CDR2 SASEGT. Here the CDR3 reads CASSGLAGTGELFF. Written as DNA, the CDR3 is TGTGCCAGCAGTGGGCTAGCGGGTACCGGGGAGCTGTTTTTT.

V is TRBV15 and J is TRBJ1-1, with D possibly matching TRBD1 (5 bases). With 0 bases removed from V and 1 base from J, the gap between germline ends came to 9 bases. The germline CDR1 and CDR2 sequences are LNHNV and YYDKDF (reference sequence). The CDR3 has 15 residues. The CDR3 sequence is CATSRDRGTNTEAFF. CDR3 nucleotide sequence: TGTGCCACCAGCAGAGATCGGGGGACGAACACTGAAGCTTTCTTT.

The chain employs TRBV29-1 and TRBJ2-3; D is possibly TRBD1 or TRBD2 (5 bases each). Germline-derived CDR1 and CDR2 are SQVTM and ANQGSEA. Trimming took 2 bases from V and 4 from J, leaving 10 bases between them. This CDR3 region has 13 residues. The CDR3 DNA follows: TGCAGCGTTGAACTTCCGGGACCAGATACGCAGTATTTT. Protein sequence: CSVELPGPDTQYF.

Points on this clone: At one end, the junction sequence differs from germline, possibly due to a read error. J is TRBJ2-7 and V is TRBV7-9, with D possibly TRBD1 on 5 matching bases. The germline V gene has CDR1 SEHNR and CDR2 FQNEAQ (reference sequence). This CDR3 is 14 amino acids long. The CDR3 protein is CACSLIAGSYEQYF. CDR3 DNA sequence: TGTGCCTGCAGCTTAATAGCAGGGTCCTACGAGCAGTACTTC.

The genes are TRBV28 and TRBJ2-7; 11 bases align to TRBD2. The CDR3 is 19 amino acids. The ends lost 4 bases at V and 2 bases at J; junction bases unmatched: 16. Germline CDR1 reads MDHEN; CDR2 reads SYDVKM. CDR3 nucleotides: TGTGCCAGCAGTTCAACTAGCGGGAGTAAGGAGAGTATGACCTACGAGCAGTACTTC. Amino acid sequence: CASSSTSGSKESMTYEQYF. Drawing the rest from reference TRBV28 and TRBJ2-7, the complete variable domain is DVKVTQSSRYLVKRTGEKVFLECVQDMDHENMFWYRQDPGLGLRLIYFSYDVKMKEKGDIPEGYSVSREKKERFSLILESASTNQTSMYLCASSSTSGSKESMTYEQYFGPGTRLTVT.

The rearrangement joins TRBV5-6 to TRBJ1-1, with D possibly being TRBD1 (5 bases). The V and J ends lost 4 bases and 2 bases respectively, with 12 bases between them. The germline V gene has CDR1 SGHDT and CDR2 YYEEEE. The CDR3 has 14 residues. CDR3 sequence reads: CASSRQLPNTEAFF. The CDR3 nucleotides read TGTGCCAGCAGCCGACAGCTCCCAAACACTGAAGCTTTCTTT.

V and J are TRBV18 and TRBJ1-6; no definite D call. The CDR3 sequence is 14 residues long. Germline lookup yields CDR1 KGHSH and CDR2 LQKENI. With 6 bases removed from V and 6 bases from J, the gap between germline ends came to 12 bases. The CDR3 is CASSLSGGNSPLHF. The CDR3 DNA reads as TGTGCCAGCTCCCTCAGCGGAGGTAATTCACCCCTCCACTTT.

This clone was seen only a few times. The chain combines TRBV10-3 with TRBJ2-7, with TRBD2 matching 9 bases. Germline V gene data show CDR1 as ENHRY and CDR2 as SYGVKD. V dropped 0 bases and J dropped 2; count of bases not matched to a gene: 5. This CDR3 contains 16 residues. Here the CDR3 reads CAISESVSGGTYEQYF. In DNA form, the CDR3 reads TGTGCCATCAGTGAGTCGGTTAGCGGGGGCACCTACGAGCAGTACTTC.

This clone occurred once. The junction shows a germline mismatch at one end, possibly a read error. The genes are TRBV7-7 and TRBJ2-7; either TRBD1 or TRBD2 may fit D (6 bases each). CDR1 is SSHAT, CDR2 FNYEAQ, per germline (reference sequence). The CDR3 spans 13 residues. The CDR3 here is CASSLVWGAEQYF. CDR3 DNA sequence: TGTGCTAGCAGCTTAGTCTGGGGGGCCGAGCAGTACTTC.

J is TRBJ1-1 and V is TRBV5-1; maybe TRBD1 (6 bases). CDR1 SGHRS and CDR2 YFSETQ come from the germline V gene. Trimming shortened V by 2 bases and J by 2 bases, and 7 bases separated the two germline ends. The CDR3 has 13 amino acids. CDR3 residues: CASSFGTNTEAFF. CDR3 coding DNA: TGCGCCAGCAGCTTTGGGACAAACACTGAAGCTTTCTTT.

The chain combines TRBV4-3 with TRBJ1-2, with TRBD1 as a possible D gene (5 bases). The germline gives CDR1 LGHNA, CDR2 YSLEER. The CDR3 totals 14 residues. The germline V and J ends were trimmed by 3 bases and 8 bases, with 16 bases remaining between them. The CDR3 reads CASSQGRARGGYTF. The CDR3 coding sequence is TGCGCCAGCAGCCAGGGCAGGGCTCGCGGAGGCTACACCTTC.

V usage is TRBV5-4 and J usage is TRBJ2-3; 8 positions match TRBD2. Germline V gene data show CDR1 as SGHNT and CDR2 as YYREEE (reference sequence). The CDR3 sequence is 15 residues long. The junction had 6 bases not matched to a gene; V was cut back by 4 bases and J by 2 bases. The CDR3, as DNA: TGTGCCAGCAGCGCCGGGACTAGTAACACAGATACGCAGTATTTT. Its translation is CASSAGTSNTDTQYF.

This rearrangement joins TRBV10-3 to TRBJ1-5; the D is unclear. The V and J ends lost 10 bases and 4 bases respectively, with 17 bases between them. The CDR3 contains 14 residues. Germline lookup yields CDR1 ENHRY and CDR2 SYGVKD. The CDR3 region is CATAESRLNQPQHF. The CDR3 region has the DNA TGTGCCACCGCCGAGAGCCGTCTGAATCAGCCCCAGCATTTT.

The chain carries TRBV28 and TRBJ1-1, with 8 bases identical to TRBD1. This CDR3 region has 16 residues. Germline assignment: CDR1 MDHEN and CDR2 SYDVKM. With V trimmed by 4 bases and J by 1 base, 8 bases remained unmatched. CDR3 sequence: CASSSIRTGRNTEAFF. The CDR3 bases are TGTGCCAGCAGTTCAATAAGGACAGGGCGGAACACTGAAGCTTTCTTT. The entire variable domain, with the rest obtained from reference TRBV28 and TRBJ1-1, is as follows: DVKVTQSSRYLVKRTGEKVFLECVQDMDHENMFWYRQDPGLGLRLIYFSYDVKMKEKGDIPEGYSVSREKKERFSLILESASTNQTSMYLCASSSIRTGRNTEAFFGQGTRLTVV.

J is TRBJ1-4 and V is TRBV30, with a possible D match to TRBD1 (5 bases). The CDR3 loop spans 13 amino acids. Trimming pared 3 bases from V and 3 bases from J, leaving 8 bases between. Germline lookup yields CDR1 GTSNPN and CDR2 SVGIG (reference sequence). The CDR3 here is CAWSGAPNEKLFF. The CDR3 nucleotides read TGTGCCTGGAGCGGGGCACCTAATGAAAAACTGTTTTTT.

The sample holds a few counts of this clone. The V and J genes are TRBV6-1 and TRBJ2-1; possibly TRBD1 for D (5 bases). V was trimmed by 5 bases and J by 3 bases, leaving 8 bases between them. CDR3 size: 13 residues. From germline, CDR1 is MNHNS and CDR2 SASEGT. The CDR3 is CASSLDSYNEQFF. The CDR3 bases are TGTGCCAGCAGTCTTGACAGCTACAATGAGCAGTTCTTC.

The chain recombines TRBV7-9 with TRBJ1-6; a possible D gene is TRBD1 (6 bases). Germline V lookup: CDR1 SEHNR, CDR2 FQNEAQ (reference sequence). This CDR3 is built from 15 residues. V dropped 1 base and J dropped 3 bases, with 7 bases sitting between them. CDR3: CASSLGTDYNSPLHF. The CDR3 nucleotides are TGTGCCAGCAGCTTAGGGACAGACTATAATTCACCCCTCCACTTT.

The CDR3: CASSLAHRADNEKLFF. The CDR3 DNA is TGTGCCAGCAGCTTAGCCCACAGGGCGGATAATGAAAAACTGTTTTTT. The chain is built from TRBV7-8 and TRBJ1-4; D perhaps matches TRBD1 (6 bases). The germline V gene encodes CDR1 SGHVS and CDR2 FQNEAQ. The V end was cut by 0 bases, the J end by 4 bases, with 12 bases between. The CDR3 is 16 amino acids.

This clone has only a few counts. This chain joins TRBV19 and TRBJ1-5; D is ambiguous. Trimming took 5 bases from V and 3 from J, leaving 11 bases between them. Germline CDR1 reads LNHDA; CDR2 reads SQIVND (reference sequence). This CDR3 comprises 14 residues. The CDR3 bases are TGTGCCAGTAGTTCTCAGGCGTTCAATCAGCCCCAGCATTTT. Protein sequence: CASSSQAFNQPQHF.

The gene calls are TRBV30 and TRBJ2-1; 11 bases are a match to TRBD2. CDR1 and CDR2 from the germline V gene are GTSNPN and SVGIG (reference sequence). V dropped 7 bases and J dropped 4; count of bases not matched to a gene: 6. This CDR3 has 14 residues. CDR3 residues: CALTLAGEYNEQFF. The CDR3 DNA sequence: TGTGCCTTAACACTAGCGGGAGAGTACAATGAGCAGTTCTTC.

The J gene is TRBJ2-3, the V gene TRBV5-4, with D possibly matching TRBD2 (5 bases). Germline assignment: CDR1 SGHNT and CDR2 YYREEE (reference sequence). The V end was cut by 2 bases, the J end by 2 bases, with 12 bases between. The CDR3 loop spans 15 amino acids. CDR3 coding DNA: TGTGCCAGCAGCTTTGGAGGCAGCCCCACAGATACGCAGTATTTT. Translation gives CASSFGGSPTDTQYF.

The genes are TRBV9 and TRBJ2-1; 9 bases are shared with TRBD2. Germline lookup yields CDR1 SGDLS and CDR2 YYNGEE. The CDR3 sequence is 18 residues long. With 0 bases clipped from V and 2 bases from J, the junction kept 9 bases outside the gene matches. The CDR3 nucleotides read TGTGCCAGCAGCGTAGGTGGTAGCGGGAGTGACGCCTACAATGAGCAGTTCTTC. Protein sequence: CASSVGGSGSDAYNEQFF.

This clone was seen only once. The V and J genes are TRBV5-3 and TRBJ2-1; 8 bases fit TRBD2. TRBV5-3 is an ORF, and what it does is uncertain. V shed 10 bases and J 6 bases; nucleotides not matched to a gene: 12. CDR3 length: 14 residues. The CDR3: CAGEAGDGGNEQFF. DNA for the CDR3: TGTGCCGGGGAAGCGGGAGATGGGGGCAATGAGCAGTTCTTC.

This clone was seen only a few times. The conserved phenylalanine or tryptophan normally closing the CDR3 is absent here, so this likely arose from a read error. Because the CDR3's place on the DNA is in doubt, the DNA is left out and the CDR3 is given as listed by TCRdb. This chain joins TRBV10-1 and TRBJ1-2. The V gene's germline CDR1 is WNHNN and CDR2 SYGVQD (reference sequence). A total of 8 residues make up the CDR3, ends included. The CDR3 protein is CASSRFGV.

The DNA of the CDR3 is TGTGCCAGCAGTTTACCTGACAGGGGCTACTACGAGCAGTACTTC. Translated, it gives CASSLPDRGYYEQYF. V is TRBV28 and J is TRBJ2-7; TRBD1 matches at 8 bases. The V segment lost 2 bases and the J segment 3 bases; nucleotides outside the gene matches: 6. The germline CDR1 and CDR2 sequences are MDHEN and SYDVKM. The CDR3 sequence is 15 residues long.

The chain carries TRBV28 and TRBJ1-1, with a weak D call TRBD1 (6 bases). The germline V and J ends were trimmed by 5 bases and 1 base, with 14 bases remaining between them. This CDR3 is built from 15 residues. CDR1 and CDR2 from the germline V gene are MDHEN and SYDVKM. The CDR3 loop is CASSLWTARNTEAFF. The CDR3 region has the DNA TGTGCCAGCAGTCTTTGGACAGCCAGGAACACTGAAGCTTTCTTT.

The V gene is TRBV18, the J gene TRBJ2-4; the D is unclear. V was trimmed by 0 bases and J by 7 bases, leaving 7 bases between them. The germline gives CDR1 KGHSH, CDR2 LQKENI. The CDR3 loop spans 13 amino acids. CDR3 in DNA: TGTGCCAGCTCACCACCTAGTTTGAACATTCAGTACTTC. It yields the protein CASSPPSLNIQYF.

The CDR3 DNA is TGTGCCAGCAGGATCCCGGGTGAACCCCTCTACGAGCAGTACTTC. Its translation: CASRIPGEPLYEQYF. The rearrangement links TRBV28 to TRBJ2-7; D is unresolved. The CDR3 spans 15 residues. Germline V gene lookup returns CDR1 MDHEN and CDR2 SYDVKM. Deletions cut 6 bases from V and 3 bases from J, with 18 bases between.

The chain has TRBV28 and TRBJ2-3; 11 bases fit TRBD2. The germline gives CDR1 MDHEN, CDR2 SYDVKM. After removal of 10 bases from V and 10 bases from J, the junction contained 13 bases not matched to a gene. CDR3 length: 14 amino acids. The CDR3 nucleotides are TGTGCCATCGATAGCGGGAGGGCTCCCCGGGCGCAGTATTTT. It encodes CAIDSGRAPRAQYF.